Below are 8 T cell receptor beta chains sequenced from a single sample in a study of blood T cell repertoires in COVID-19. Libraries were prepared by immunoSEQ multiplex PCR; TCRdb keeps only in-frame clonotypes and omits some of them. The data show approximately 220,000 clones, about 80% seen once. Sequenced sample: PBMCs or T cells enriched from blood (not recorded which). The receptors shown here come from a woman between 40 and 50 years old with acute COVID-19.

The sample holds one count of this clone. This chain connects TRBV2 to TRBJ1-3; D ambiguous. Germline-derived CDR1 and CDR2 are SNHLY and FYNNEI. The ends were cut back, 6 bases at V and 0 bases at J, with 12 bases in the middle. This CDR3 spans 15 amino acids. CDR3 DNA: TGTGCCAGCAGCTCCGCGGCCCTCTCTGGAAACACCATATATTTT. Its translation is CASSSAALSGNTIYF.

Note on this clone: The DNA is omitted, as the CDR3 cannot be located on it reliably, and the CDR3 follows TCRdb's listing. The rearrangement joins TRBV28 to TRBJ2-2; no DNA check was done on the table's D call, TRBD1. The CDR3 is 13 residues long, ends included. CDR1 is MDHEN, CDR2 SYDVKM, per germline. CDR3: CASSTSPGQGSVF.

This clone has just a few counts. V and J are TRBV6-1 and TRBJ1-5; D may be TRBD1 (6 bases). The CDR3 totals 14 residues. The ends were cut back, 3 bases at V and 2 bases at J, with 8 bases in the middle. The germline V gene has CDR1 MNHNS and CDR2 SASEGT. The CDR3 nucleotides read TGTGCCAGCAGTGAGGGGGCGCGCAATCAGCCCCAGCATTTT. Amino acid sequence: CASSEGARNQPQHF.

The chain is built from TRBV28 and TRBJ1-5; D not certain. Trimming removed 1 base at V and 6 bases at J, with 13 bases between. The V gene's germline CDR1 is MDHEN and CDR2 SYDVKM. This CDR3 is built from 15 residues. CDR3 protein: CASSLSGGRAQPQHF. CDR3 DNA sequence: TGTGCCAGCAGTTTATCGGGTGGGAGGGCTCAGCCCCAGCATTTT.

This clone occurred once. The rearrangement uses TRBV29-1 and TRBJ2-3; TRBD2 matches at 11 bases. V was pared by 3 bases and J by 6 bases, with 11 bases of the junction left unmatched. Germline V lookup: CDR1 SQVTM, CDR2 ANQGSEA. CDR3 size: 16 residues. The CDR3 DNA reads TGCAGCGTTGATGTAGCTAGCGGGGGGATGCCGGATACGCAGTATTTT. Protein: CSVDVASGGMPDTQYF.

The chain links TRBV19 to TRBJ2-7, with 7 bases lining up with TRBD2. The CDR3 has 15 residues. The germline V gene encodes CDR1 LNHDA and CDR2 SQIVND (reference sequence). Trimming cost V 2 bases and J 2 bases; bases outside gene matches: 6. CDR3 DNA: TGTGCCAGTAGTATATCAAGCGGGAAGACCTACGAGCAGTACTTC. The encoded protein is CASSISSGKTYEQYF. Variable domain in full (rest from reference TRBV19 and TRBJ2-7): DGGITQSPKYLFRKEGQNVTLSCEQNLNHDAMYWYRQDPGQGLRLIYYSQIVNDFQKGDIAEGYSVSREKKESFPLTVTSAQKNPTAFYLCASSISSGKTYEQYFGPGTRLTVT.

A remark on this clone: At the DNA level, this CDR3 is encoded by other sequences in the same sample as well. This chain connects TRBV7-2 to TRBJ2-5; TRBD2 matches 12 bases. V was clipped by 2 bases and J by 5 bases; unmatched bases: 6. The germline V gene encodes CDR1 SGHTA and CDR2 FQGNSA. This CDR3 comprises 16 residues. Here the CDR3 reads CASSLRLAGGRETQYF. CDR3 bases: TGTGCCAGCAGCTTACGGCTAGCGGGGGGGCGGGAGACCCAGTACTTC.

The chain carries TRBV3-1 (or the pseudogene TRBV3-2) and TRBJ2-1; tentatively, D is TRBD2 (5 bases). The CDR3 consists of 16 residues. Trimming left V 0 bases short and J 4 bases short, with 13 bases between. Germline CDR1 LGHDT, CDR2 YNNKEL (reference sequence). The CDR3 DNA reads TGTGCCAGCAGCCAAGATGCGGCTAGCAGATACAATGAGCAGTTCTTC. Translated: CASSQDAASRYNEQFF.